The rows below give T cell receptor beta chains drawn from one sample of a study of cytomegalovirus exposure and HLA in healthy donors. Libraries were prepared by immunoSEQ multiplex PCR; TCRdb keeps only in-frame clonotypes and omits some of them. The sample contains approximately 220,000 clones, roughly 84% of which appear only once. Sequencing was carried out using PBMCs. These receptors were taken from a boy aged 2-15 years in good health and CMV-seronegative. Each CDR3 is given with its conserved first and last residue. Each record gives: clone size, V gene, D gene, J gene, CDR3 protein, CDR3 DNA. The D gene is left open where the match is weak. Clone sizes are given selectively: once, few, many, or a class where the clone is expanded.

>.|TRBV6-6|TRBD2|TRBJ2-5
CASRGPGGVQETQYF
TGTGCCAGCAGGGGACCGGGAGGGGTCCAAGAGACCCAGTACTTC
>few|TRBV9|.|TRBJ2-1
CASGRGGKSYNEQFF
TGTGCCAGTGGCCGAGGAGGGAAGTCCTACAATGAGCAGTTCTTC
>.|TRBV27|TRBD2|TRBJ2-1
CASSALAEGPSYNEQFF
TGTGCCAGCAGTGCTCTAGCGGAGGGGCCCTCCTACAATGAGCAGTTCTTC
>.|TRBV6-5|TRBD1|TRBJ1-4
CASSGNRGQLGKLFF
TGTGCCAGCAGCGGAAACAGGGGGCAGCTAGGAAAACTGTTTTTT
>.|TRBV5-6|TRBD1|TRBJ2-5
CASSPGQGKTQYF
TGTGCCAGCAGCCCAGGACAGGGGAAGACCCAGTACTTC
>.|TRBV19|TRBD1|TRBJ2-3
CASSGWDRGTDTQYF
TGTGCCTCAAGTGGGTGGGACAGGGGGACAGATACGCAGTATTTT
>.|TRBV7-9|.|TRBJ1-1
CAGRGGGTLNTEAFF
TGTGCCGGTCGGGGTGGGGGGACCCTAAACACTGAAGCTTTCTTT
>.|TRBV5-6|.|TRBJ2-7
CASSQQVSYEQYF
TGTGCCAGCAGCCAGCAGGTGAGCTACGAGCAGTACTTC
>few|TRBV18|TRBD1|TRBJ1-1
CASSRDRVLVRNTEAFF
TGTGCCAGCTCACGCGACAGGGTCTTAGTCCGGAACACTGAAGCTTTCTTT
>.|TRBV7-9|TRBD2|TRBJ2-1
CSSSLGLAGGPSSYNEQFF
TGTTCCAGCAGCTTAGGGCTAGCGGGGGGGCCGAGCTCCTACAATGAGCAGTTCTTC
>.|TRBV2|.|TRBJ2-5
CASSNPGLGTQYF
TGTGCCAGCAGTAACCCCGGACTGGGGACCCAGTACTTC
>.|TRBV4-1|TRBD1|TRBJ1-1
CASSQDRDSPNTEAFF
TGCGCCAGCAGCCAAGATAGGGACAGCCCAAACACTGAAGCTTTCTTT
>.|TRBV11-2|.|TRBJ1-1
CASSKTNLNTEAFF
TGTGCCAGCAGTAAAACCAACTTGAACACTGAAGCTTTCTTT
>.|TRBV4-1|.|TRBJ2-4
CASISGDFLLAKNIQYF
TGCGCCAGCATCTCCGGCGACTTCCTCTTAGCCAAAAACATTCAGTACTTC
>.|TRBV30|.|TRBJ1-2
CAWGWGEYGYTF
TGTGCCTGGGGCTGGGGCGAATACGGCTACACCTTC
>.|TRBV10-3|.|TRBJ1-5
CAIRSGNSNQPQHF
TGTGCCATCCGCTCCGGGAATAGCAATCAGCCCCAGCATTTT
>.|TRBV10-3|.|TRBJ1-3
CAISESYRNSGNTIYF
TGTGCCATCAGTGAGTCTTATAGAAACTCTGGAAACACCATATATTTT
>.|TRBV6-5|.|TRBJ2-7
CASSSLAVRTYEQYF
TGTGCCAGCAGTTCATTAGCGGTCCGGACCTACGAGCAGTACTTC
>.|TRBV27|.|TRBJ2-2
CASSLEVNTGELFF
TGTGCCAGCAGTTTAGAGGTGAACACCGGGGAGCTGTTTTTT
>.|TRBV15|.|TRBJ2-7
CATSRSRPTVIYEQYF
TGTGCCACCAGCAGATCTCGCCCGACAGTGATCTACGAGCAGTACTTC
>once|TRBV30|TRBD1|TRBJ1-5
CAWSADRDQPQHF
TGTGCCTGGAGCGCCGACAGGGATCAGCCCCAGCATTTT
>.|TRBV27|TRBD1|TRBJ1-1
CASSLRGQGAMGTEAFF
TGTGCCAGCAGTTTGCGGGGACAGGGGGCTATGGGGACTGAAGCTTTCTTT
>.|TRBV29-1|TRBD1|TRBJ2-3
CSVDREGDTQYF
TGCAGCGTCGACAGGGAAGGCGATACGCAGTATTTT
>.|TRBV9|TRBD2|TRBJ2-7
CASSASAGTSSEQYF
TGTGCCAGCAGCGCCTCAGCCGGGACTAGCAGCGAGCAGTACTTC
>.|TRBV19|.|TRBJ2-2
CASSYALLNTGELFF
TGTGCCAGTAGTTATGCGCTGCTAAACACCGGGGAGCTGTTTTTT
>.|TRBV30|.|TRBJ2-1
CAWQTGEEQFF
TGTGCCTGGCAGACCGGGGAGGAGCAGTTCTTC
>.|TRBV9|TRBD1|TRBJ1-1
CASSAGTVMNTEAFF
TGTGCCAGCAGCGCAGGGACAGTCATGAACACTGAAGCTTTCTTT
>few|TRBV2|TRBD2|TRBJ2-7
CASEERGARDEQYF
TGTGCCAGCGAGGAGCGGGGGGCACGGGACGAGCAGTACTTC
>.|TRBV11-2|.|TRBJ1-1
CASSLMGGAHMNTEAFF
TGTGCCAGCAGCTTAATGGGAGGGGCTCACATGAACACTGAAGCTTTCTTT
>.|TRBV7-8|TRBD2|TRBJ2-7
CASSLGGRVHEQYF
TGTGCCAGCAGCTTAGGGGGGAGGGTCCACGAGCAGTACTTC
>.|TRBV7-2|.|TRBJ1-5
CASSFVDRANQPQHF
TGTGCCAGCAGCTTCGTTGACAGAGCCAATCAGCCCCAGCATTTT